Included here is one TCR beta chain sequence, with context. What it binds is unknown. A second about 7 to 12 cycle PCR used barcoded and J-beta primers. TCRdb re-derived calls from the 5' RACE reads in MiXCR, one entry per CDR3 protein. The data show 1.2 million to 1.5 million distinct CDR3 sequences, 42% seen once. Healthy Caucasian individuals from Russia aged 6 to 90 were enrolled as donors. Isolation recovered at least 7 million PBMCs from every sample. The germline gives CDR1 MDHEN, CDR2 SYDVKM. V lost 5 bases and J lost 7, with 14 bases in between. CDR3 length: 13 residues. This sample stems from a study of blood T cells in healthy people across ages. Overall study results and limits: The long-lived group displayed more naive CD4+ cells, plus higher diversity, than the aged donors did. Diversity estimates drawn from one million T cells were deemed underestimates.

This clonotype was sampled from a woman between 18 and 30 years old in good health. The rearrangement links TRBV28 to TRBJ1-1; D is uncertain. The material sequenced was blood. CDR3 protein: CASSPRVIVEAFF. The CDR3 DNA follows: TGTGCCAGCAGTCCCCGCGTAATTGTTGAAGCTTTCTTT.